This T cell receptor beta chain was profiled in a study of T cells after yellow fever vaccination. In the study overall: The authors prepared low-cell-number fractions using SMART-Seq v4 Ultra Low Input.

In regard to this clonotype: Its antigen is as yet unknown.

MiXCR, applied by TCRdb to the 5' RACE reads, yields one record per CDR3 protein. The sample includes some 350,000 distinct CDR3 sequences, roughly 9.4% of them seen just once. V lost 5 bases, J lost 8 bases, and 13 bases lay in between. The CDR3 spans 13 residues. Study-level findings and limits: High-abundance clonotypes from the bulk population could contaminate FACS-sorted repertoires. Detected again after the booster were most primary-vaccination clones, at about 96% CD4 and 80% to 90% CD8. Though weaker, the secondary response peaked faster, on day 5 versus 15.

The TCR comes from a man aged 18 to 30 who received the YFV17D yellow fever vaccine. The V gene is TRBV12-3 or TRBV12-4, the J gene TRBJ2-1; D might be TRBD1 or TRBD2, each matching 6 bases. This material consisted of PBMCs, taken on the day of the first yellow fever vaccination. The CDR3 DNA reads as TGTGCCAGCAGTCCCCAAGGGGGGCATGAGCAGTTCTTC. It encodes CASSPQGGHEQFF.